Sequencing of this T cell receptor beta chain was carried out in a study of human T cells and chemical hapten exposure. As for time point: patch test 3, about 24 weeks after DPC sensitization. Treatment in this sample: therapeutic diphenylcyclopropenone sensitization with weekly scalp DPC. It was unfractionated whole blood from which total RNA was extracted. This CDR3 is built from 12 residues. Germline assignment: CDR1 DFQATT and CDR2 SNEGSKA (reference sequence). The V gene lost 6 bases and the J gene lost 4 bases, with 13 bases spanning the gap. TCRdb reanalysed the RACE reads using MiXCR and keeps one entry per CDR3 protein. This table holds about 160,000 distinct CDR3 sequences, about a quarter found once.

The TCR originated in a woman aged 18 to 35 with alopecia areata. Some clones in this sample may be carry-over from other donors' samples. Sequenced here: whole blood, sampled in connection with sensitization to the hapten diphenylcyclopropenone (DPC). The chain recombines TRBV20-1 with TRBJ2-7, with D perhaps TRBD1 (6 bases). CDR3 coding DNA: TGCAGTGCCAAGACAGGAGTTTACGAGCAGTACTTC. As protein: CSAKTGVYEQYF.